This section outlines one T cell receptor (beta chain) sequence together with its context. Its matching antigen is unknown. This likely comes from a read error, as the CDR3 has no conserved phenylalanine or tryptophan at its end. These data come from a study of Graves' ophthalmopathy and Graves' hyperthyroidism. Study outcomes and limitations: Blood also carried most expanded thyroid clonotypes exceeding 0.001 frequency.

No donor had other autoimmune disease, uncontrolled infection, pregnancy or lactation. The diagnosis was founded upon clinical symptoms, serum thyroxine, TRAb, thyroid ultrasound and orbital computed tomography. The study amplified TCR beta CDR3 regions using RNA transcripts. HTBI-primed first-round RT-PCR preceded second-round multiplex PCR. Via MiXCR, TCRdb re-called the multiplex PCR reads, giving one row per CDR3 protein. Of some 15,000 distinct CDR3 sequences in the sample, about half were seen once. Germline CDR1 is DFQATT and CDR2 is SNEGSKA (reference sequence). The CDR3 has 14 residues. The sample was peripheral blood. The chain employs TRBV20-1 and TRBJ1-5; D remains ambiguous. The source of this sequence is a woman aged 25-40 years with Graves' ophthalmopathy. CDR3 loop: CTTRDPRANQPQHL. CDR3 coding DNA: TGCACTACTAGAGATCCGAGGGCGAATCAGCCCCAGCATCTT.